The clone carrying this T cell receptor (beta chain) was counted a few times. Its antigen is unknown. This specimen comes from a study of T cells in narcolepsy. Turning to the study itself: Donors had narcolepsy type 1 or type 2, or were healthy controls.

This CDR3 region has 9 residues. Trimming cost V 0 bases and J 9 bases, with 0 bases left between them. Germline lookup yields CDR1 SGDLS and CDR2 YYNGEE. Produced via immunoSEQ multiplex PCR; TCRdb's table is partial and in-frame only. The data contain some 25,000 clones, 70% to 85% of them singletons. Whole-study results and caveats: HCRT-specific and TRIB2-specific autoreactive clonotypes appeared among same-patient CSF and blood CD4+ clonotypes. Autoreactive clonotypes reportedly recurred in blood of same and different patients, not controls. In some patient and control memory CD4+ samples, autoreactive clones were absent.

The receptor's source is a human donor with narcolepsy. The rearrangement joins TRBV9 to TRBJ1-2; D is uncertain. The sequenced sample consisted of CD45RA- memory CD4+ T cells from PBMCs. The DNA for the CDR3 is TGTGCCAGCAGCGTAGGCTACACCTTC. Translation gives CASSVGYTF.